The clone carrying this T cell receptor beta chain was counted a few times. Antigen: not known. PCR was performed using 60 Vbeta and 13 Jbeta primers. Libraries were prepared by immunoSEQ multiplex PCR; TCRdb keeps only in-frame clonotypes and omits some of them. The data hold around 69,000 clones, with over 60% observed a single time. This sample stems from a study of cytomegalovirus exposure and HLA in healthy donors. Findings and caveats of the study: Immune exposure was documented only through CMV serostatus. At a 0.05 false discovery rate, a later analysis found 16,951 TCR beta sequences to be associated with HLA alleles.

Each of the donors was a healthy bone marrow donor. Though probably carrying unrecorded immune exposures, donors were nominally healthy at sampling. The receptor was isolated from a man in his forties in good health and CMV-seropositive. Material for sequencing was PBMCs.

The CDR3 region is CAWSAGTGSTGELFF. DNA of the CDR3: TGTGCCTGGAGTGCTGGTACAGGCTCCACCGGGGAGCTGTTTTTT. The chain recombines TRBV30 with TRBJ2-2, with D perhaps TRBD1 (5 bases). V was pared by 1 base and J by 4 bases, with 13 bases between. This CDR3 has 15 amino acids. Germline V gene lookup returns CDR1 GTSNPN and CDR2 SVGIG (reference sequence).